This T cell receptor (beta chain) was identified in a study of siplizumab effects on memory and regulatory T cells (dated by TCRdb to the late 2010s). At the level of the whole study: The study examined how the anti-CD2 antibody siplizumab affects alloreactive T-cell subsets in allogeneic mixed lymphocyte reactions built from human PBMCs.

The method was the immunoSEQ multiplex PCR assay. About 9.9 x 10^4 TCR templates per sample were assayed by the deep sequencing platform. Genomic DNA extracted from sorted T cells was used for TCRbeta CDR3 sequencing. The paper's processing steps were these. The R programming language was used for clonal analysis of the TCRbeta CDR3 data. Comparing unstimulated samples against CFSE-low samples taken after the reaction was how alloreactive CD4+ and CD8+ clones were defined. By matching sequences to the repertoires of sorted unstimulated Treg and non-Treg cells, each alloreactive CD4+ clone was assigned a regulatory or non-regulatory origin. TCRdb provides this immuneACCESS table in a form limited to in-frame rearrangements. Some clones are lacking; in checked studies, under half of them reflect an unresolved V gene, and why the rest are absent is not known. V, J and clone size were drawn from that table, and D and trimming were deduced from the DNA. Recorded for this sample are tens of thousands of clones; 80% to 90% of them occurred a single time. Together, the top ten hold about 1.7% of the sample.

Notes on this clone: Its antigen is currently not known. No per-base quality is available; no much larger clone lies one base away.

TCRbeta CDR3 sequencing was performed on sorted unstimulated T cells and on proliferating T cells recovered from mixed lymphocyte reactions. Fresh whole blood from around 11 HLA-typed healthy donors was used to isolate PBMCs. To map where alloreactive clones came from, unstimulated CD4+ regulatory T cells were FACS-sorted. The research as a whole found: Because sequences below about 10^-5 frequency were poorly captured, only a minor fraction of alloreactive clones could be mapped to unstimulated subsets. About 75-96% of proliferating CD4+ or CD8+ clones could not be given a naive or memory phenotype. Among mappable alloreactive CD4+ clones, an average Treg-derived fraction of roughly 70% was observed with siplizumab, compared with 25% to 30% in control reactions. The cumulative frequency of alloreactive sequences traceable to unstimulated CD4+ memory T cells was significantly reduced by siplizumab. Whether proliferating Tregs from siplizumab cultures actually had suppressive function was not functionally confirmed. Compared with memory T cells, unstimulated naive T cells appeared more diverse, and naive cells seemed to make a substantial contribution to the alloresponse.

CDR3 length: 14 amino acids, cysteine to phenylalanine. Just the 42-base CDR3 DNA is kept, in frame starting at base 1. The trim is 10 bases for V and 3 bases for J, with a gap of 17 bases between the germline ends. Sequences SGHTS (CDR1) and YDEGEE (CDR2) are obtained from the germline V gene. Recombination linked TRBV5-8 to TRBJ2-1; the D gene identity is not certain. The sample comprised Tregs sorted from blood. The receptor was derived from a human donor in good health. The CDR3 in this case is CAASLGVGYNEQFF. The nucleotide sequence reads TGTGCCGCCAGCCTCGGAGTGGGCTACAATGAGCAGTTCTTC. With all but the CDR3 taken from the reference TRBV5-8 and TRBJ2-1 genes, the full variable domain is: EAGVTQSPTHLIKTRGQQATLRCSPISGHTSVYWYQQALGLGLQFLLWYDEGEERNRGNFPPRFSGRQFPNYSSELNVNALELEDSALYLCAASLGVGYNEQFFGPGTRLTVL.